Listed below are T cell receptor delta chains from one sample, sequenced in a study of TRDV2 sequences in healthy donors. TCRdb used CATT to re-call clones from the PCR reads. Of a few thousand delta-chain clones detected, roughly 65% appear once; the ten largest clones hold 13% to 15%. Sample: Vd2+ gamma-delta T cells from blood. These receptor sequences come from a human donor in good health. The CDR3 runs from the conserved cysteine through the conserved F or W. The order of the fields is clone size, J gene, V gene, D gene, CDR3 DNA, CDR3 protein. D genes are given only for firm matches. Part of the rows lack a size; the others show once, few, many or a class for expanded clones.

abundance: -
j_gene: TRDJ1
v_gene: TRDV2
d_gene: -
CDR3nt: TGTGCCTGCGACACCGTCGTCTACGGCCCTGTCGGGGGAGGCCCAGGGTACACCGATAAACTCATCTTT
CDR3aa: CACDTVVYGPVGGGPGYTDKLIF

abundance: -
j_gene: TRDJ1
v_gene: TRDV2
d_gene: TRDD3
CDR3nt: TGTGCCTGTGACATCGTCACTGGGGGATACGACATTCCCGATAAACTCATCTTT
CDR3aa: CACDIVTGGYDIPDKLIF

abundance: -
j_gene: TRDJ1
v_gene: TRDV2
d_gene: TRDD3
CDR3nt: TGTGCCTGTGACACCGTCGGCCTGGGGGATACAGCGGGCACCGATAAACTCATCTTT
CDR3aa: CACDTVGLGDTAGTDKLIF

abundance: hyperexpanded
j_gene: TRDJ3
v_gene: TRDV2
d_gene: TRDD3
CDR3nt: TGTGCCTGTGACCCGCTACTGGGGGACTCCAGCTCCTGGGACACCCGACAGATGTTTTTC
CDR3aa: CACDPLLGDSSSWDTRQMFF

abundance: -
j_gene: TRDJ1
v_gene: TRDV2
d_gene: TRDD3
CDR3nt: TGTGCCTGTGACACCGTGGGTGGGGGATACGCTGGAAATTTGTACACCGATAAACTCATCTTT
CDR3aa: CACDTVGGGYAGNLYTDKLIF

abundance: -
j_gene: TRDJ1
v_gene: TRDV2
d_gene: TRDD3
CDR3nt: TGTGCCTGTGACACCGTGCTTGGTGGGGGAAGGAGGAGGAGCACCGATAAACTCATCTTT
CDR3aa: CACDTVLGGGRRRSTDKLIF

abundance: few
j_gene: TRDJ1
v_gene: TRDV2
d_gene: -
CDR3nt: TGTGCCTGTGACACGTGGGGTACCGATAAACTCATCTTT
CDR3aa: CACDTWGTDKLIF

abundance: -
j_gene: TRDJ1
v_gene: TRDV2
d_gene: -
CDR3nt: TGTGCCTGTGACACGGTTGGCGGATACACCGATAAACTCATCTTT
CDR3aa: CACDTVGGYTDKLIF

abundance: -
j_gene: TRDJ3
v_gene: TRDV2
d_gene: TRDD3
CDR3nt: TGTGCCTGTGACACCGTGGGGATACGCAGCTCCTGGGACACCCGACAGATGTTTTTC
CDR3aa: CACDTVGIRSSWDTRQMFF

abundance: -
j_gene: TRDJ1
v_gene: TRDV2
d_gene: -
CDR3nt: TGTGCCTGTGATAGACTGGGAGTCGATAAACTCATCTTT
CDR3aa: CACDRLGVDKLIF

abundance: once
j_gene: TRDJ1
v_gene: TRDV2
d_gene: TRDD3
CDR3nt: TGTGCCTGTGACCAACTACTGCTGGGGGACGAGAAGCGAAGGGGTCACACCGATAAACTCATCTTT
CDR3aa: CACDQLLLGDEKRRGHTDKLIF

abundance: -
j_gene: TRDJ3
v_gene: TRDV2
d_gene: TRDD3
CDR3nt: TGTGCCTGTGACACCGTACTGGGGGCTTCCTGGGACACCCGACAGATGTTTTTC
CDR3aa: CACDTVLGASWDTRQMFF

abundance: few
j_gene: TRDJ1
v_gene: TRDV2
d_gene: TRDD3
CDR3nt: TGTGCCTGTGACACCGTGGGGGATACGCATAAACTCATCTTT
CDR3aa: CACDTVGDTHKLIF

abundance: once
j_gene: TRDJ1
v_gene: TRDV2
d_gene: TRDD3
CDR3nt: TGTGCCTGTGACACCAGTGGAGTACTGGGGGATCCCTCCTGGGACACCGTGCCCATACTGGGGGATACGGCCACCGATAAACTCATCTTT
CDR3aa: CACDTSGVLGDPSWDTVPILGDTATDKLIF

abundance: -
j_gene: TRDJ1
v_gene: TRDV2
d_gene: TRDD3
CDR3nt: TGTGCCTGTGACCCGATACCTGGGGGATCGTATGACACCGATAAACTCATCTTT
CDR3aa: CACDPIPGGSYDTDKLIF

abundance: -
j_gene: TRDJ1
v_gene: TRDV2
d_gene: TRDD3
CDR3nt: TGTGCCTGTGACACCATCTCGAATGGGGGGATACTGGACACCGATAAACTCATCTTT
CDR3aa: CACDTISNGGILDTDKLIF

abundance: -
j_gene: TRDJ1
v_gene: TRDV2
d_gene: TRDD3
CDR3nt: TGTGCCTGTGACACCGTGCTGGGGGATACGCGGTACACCGATAAACTCATCTTT
CDR3aa: CACDTVLGDTRYTDKLIF

abundance: -
j_gene: TRDJ1
v_gene: TRDV2
d_gene: -
CDR3nt: TGTGCCTGTGACCGCTGGGGTCACACCGATAAACTCATCTTT
CDR3aa: CACDRWGHTDKLIF

abundance: -
j_gene: TRDJ1
v_gene: TRDV2
d_gene: TRDD3
CDR3nt: TGTGCCTGTGACAGTTTACTGGGGGATACGCCCACCGATAAACTCATCTTT
CDR3aa: CACDSLLGDTPTDKLIF

abundance: few
j_gene: TRDJ1
v_gene: TRDV2
d_gene: TRDD3
CDR3nt: TGTGCCTGTGACCATGTACTGGGGCCCCAGTACACCGATAAACTCATCTTT
CDR3aa: CACDHVLGPQYTDKLIF

abundance: large
j_gene: TRDJ3
v_gene: TRDV2
d_gene: TRDD3
CDR3nt: TGTGCCTGTGACACCGGAGACTGGGGGACGCGGACCCCCTGGGACACCCGACAGATGTTTTTC
CDR3aa: CACDTGDWGTRTPWDTRQMFF

abundance: -
j_gene: TRDJ3
v_gene: TRDV2
d_gene: TRDD3
CDR3nt: TGTGCCTGTGACCCACTGGGGGATCCCAGCTCCTGGGACACCCGACAGATGTTTTTC
CDR3aa: CACDPLGDPSSWDTRQMFF

abundance: few
j_gene: TRDJ1
v_gene: TRDV2
d_gene: -
CDR3nt: TGTGCCTGTGACGCCGTTGGGGGTCCCACGGGGGGGTCCGATAAACTCATCTTT
CDR3aa: CACDAVGGPTGGSDKLIF

abundance: -
j_gene: TRDJ1
v_gene: TRDV2
d_gene: -
CDR3nt: TGTGCCTGTGACACCGCGGGGACTGATGGGTCCGGGGAGCTCATCTTT
CDR3aa: CACDTAGTDGSGELIF

abundance: -
j_gene: TRDJ3
v_gene: TRDV2
d_gene: TRDD3
CDR3nt: TGTGCCTGTGACCACTGGGGGACGAGCTCCTGGGACACCCGACAGATGTTTTTC
CDR3aa: CACDHWGTSSWDTRQMFF

abundance: few
j_gene: TRDJ1
v_gene: TRDV2
d_gene: TRDD3
CDR3nt: TGTGCCTGTGACGTTCTTGGGGGAAAAACCGATAAACTCATCTTT
CDR3aa: CACDVLGGKTDKLIF

abundance: few
j_gene: TRDJ1
v_gene: TRDV2
d_gene: TRDD3
CDR3nt: TGTGCCTGTGTCGCCTTACTGGGGGATACGAGCGATAAACTCATCTTT
CDR3aa: CACVALLGDTSDKLIF

abundance: few
j_gene: TRDJ1
v_gene: TRDV2
d_gene: TRDD3
CDR3nt: TGTGCCTGTGACACCGTCCCCCTTACTGGGGGTTACACCGATAAACTCATCTTT
CDR3aa: CACDTVPLTGGYTDKLIF

abundance: -
j_gene: TRDJ1
v_gene: TRDV2
d_gene: TRDD3
CDR3nt: TGTGCCTTGATACCCTTGGGGGACGAGTACACCGATAAACTCATCTTT
CDR3aa: CALIPLGDEYTDKLIF

abundance: few
j_gene: TRDJ1
v_gene: TRDV2
d_gene: TRDD3
CDR3nt: TGTGCCTGTGACTCGATACTGGGGGATCCCGATAAACTCATCTTT
CDR3aa: CACDSILGDPDKLIF

abundance: -
j_gene: TRDJ1
v_gene: TRDV2
d_gene: TRDD3
CDR3nt: TGTGCCTGTGAGGAGGTACTGGGGAGCGGATACAGAGAGGGGTACACCGATAAACTCATCTTT
CDR3aa: CACEEVLGSGYREGYTDKLIF

abundance: few
j_gene: TRDJ3
v_gene: TRDV2
d_gene: -
CDR3nt: TGTGCCTGTGACACCGCCGGGGGGCCACGGGGCCCAAGCTCCTGGGACACCCGACAGATGTTTTTC
CDR3aa: CACDTAGGPRGPSSWDTRQMFF

abundance: -
j_gene: TRDJ3
v_gene: TRDV2
d_gene: TRDD3
CDR3nt: TGTGCCTGTGACATACTGGGGGATAGCTCCTGGGACACCCGACAGATGTTTTTC
CDR3aa: CACDILGDSSWDTRQMFF